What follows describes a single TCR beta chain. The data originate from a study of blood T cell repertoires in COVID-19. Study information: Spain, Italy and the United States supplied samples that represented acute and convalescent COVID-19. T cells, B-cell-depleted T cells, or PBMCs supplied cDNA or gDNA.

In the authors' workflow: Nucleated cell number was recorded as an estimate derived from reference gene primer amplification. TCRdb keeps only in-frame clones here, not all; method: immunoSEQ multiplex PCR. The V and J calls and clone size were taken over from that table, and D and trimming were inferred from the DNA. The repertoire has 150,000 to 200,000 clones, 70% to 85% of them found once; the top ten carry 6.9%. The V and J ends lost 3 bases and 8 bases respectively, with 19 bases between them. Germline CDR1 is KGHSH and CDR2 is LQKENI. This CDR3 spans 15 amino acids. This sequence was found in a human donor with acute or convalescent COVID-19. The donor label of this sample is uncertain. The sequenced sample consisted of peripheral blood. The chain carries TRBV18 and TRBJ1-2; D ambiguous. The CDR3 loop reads CASSPADDYPEGYTF. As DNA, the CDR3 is TGTGCCAGCTCACCCGCGGACGACTACCCAGAGGGCTACACCTTC.